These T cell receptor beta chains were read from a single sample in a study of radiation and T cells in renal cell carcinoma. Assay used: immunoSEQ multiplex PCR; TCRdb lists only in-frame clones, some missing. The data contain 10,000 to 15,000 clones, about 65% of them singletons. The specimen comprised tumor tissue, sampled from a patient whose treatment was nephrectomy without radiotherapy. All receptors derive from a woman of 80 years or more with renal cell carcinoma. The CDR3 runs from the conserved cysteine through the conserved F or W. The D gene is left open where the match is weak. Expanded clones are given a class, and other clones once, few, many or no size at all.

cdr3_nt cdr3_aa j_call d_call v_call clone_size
TGTGCCAGCAGCCCTACTGACGGGAACTATGGCTACACCTTC CASSPTDGNYGYTF TRBJ1-2 NA TRBV7-9 NA
TGTGCCAGCAGTCAAACCCGGGGAGGTCAGCCCCAGCATTTT CASSQTRGGQPQHF TRBJ1-5 NA TRBV6-6 NA
TGTGCTAGTGGTTTGGTACGGGGAGCGGGGGTTCTAATGAACACTGAAGCTTTCTTT CASGLVRGAGVLMNTEAFF TRBJ1-1 NA TRBV12-5 NA
TGTGCCAGCAGCCAAGAAAACAGCCCAGGGACAGATACGCAGTATTTT CASSQENSPGTDTQYF TRBJ2-3 NA TRBV4-2 NA
TGTGCCAGCAGCCAAACTAGCCTAGCGGTTCCCACAGATACGCAGTATTTT CASSQTSLAVPTDTQYF TRBJ2-3 TRBD2 TRBV16 NA
TGCGCCAGCAGCTGGGGGGCAGGGACTAATTCACCCCTCCACTTT CASSWGAGTNSPLHF TRBJ1-6 NA TRBV5-1 NA
TGTGCCAGCTCACCGGGACAGAGCTCCTATAATTCACCCCTCCACTTT CASSPGQSSYNSPLHF TRBJ1-6 TRBD1 TRBV18 NA
TGCGCCAGCAGCTTGGAGGGGGGCCGCACAGATACGCAGTATTTT CASSLEGGRTDTQYF TRBJ2-3 NA TRBV5-1 once
TGTGCCAGCAGTCTGGGACGATTCAATGAGCAGTTCTTC CASSLGRFNEQFF TRBJ2-1 NA TRBV25-1 NA
TGTGCCAGCAGACGAGCAGGGACACTGCAAGAGACCCAGTACTTC CASRRAGTLQETQYF TRBJ2-5 NA TRBV6-5 NA
TGTGCCAGCAGTGGCCCTAGGACCTCTAACTATGGCTACACCTTC CASSGPRTSNYGYTF TRBJ1-2 NA TRBV2 NA
TGTGCCAGCAGCACCTTCAGGGTGTCCAAAAACATTCAGTACTTC CASSTFRVSKNIQYF TRBJ2-4 NA TRBV7-9 medium-sized
TGCAGCGTTGAGGACAGGGGGATCGGCACTGAAGCTTTCTTT CSVEDRGIGTEAFF TRBJ1-1 TRBD1 TRBV29-1 few
TGTGCCAGCAGCTTAGATGGGGGAAACTATGGCTACACCTTC CASSLDGGNYGYTF TRBJ1-2 NA TRBV7-9 NA
TGCGCCAGCAGCTCCTCCAGCACAGATACGCAGTATTTT CASSSSSTDTQYF TRBJ2-3 NA TRBV5-1 NA
TGTGCCAGGGGACGGGCTAGCGGGGGGAGAAACACCGGGGAGCTGTTTTTT CARGRASGGRNTGELFF TRBJ2-2 TRBD2 TRBV2 few
TGTGCCAGCAGTTACGGCGGGGGCGTGAACACTGAAGCTTTCTTT CASSYGGGVNTEAFF TRBJ1-1 NA TRBV6-6 once
TGTGCCATCGGACGACAGGCGGGCTATGGCTACACCTTC CAIGRQAGYGYTF TRBJ1-2 NA TRBV6-6 NA
TGTGCCAGCAGCTTAGACCTAGCTGCCGGGGAGCTGTTTTTT CASSLDLAAGELFF TRBJ2-2 NA TRBV11-2 NA
TGTGCCAGCAGCCACACAATAGACAGGGGGAACACCGGGGAGCTGTTTTTT CASSHTIDRGNTGELFF TRBJ2-2 TRBD1 TRBV7-2 few
TGCGCCAGCAGCTCAAGGACAGTCACCTACGAGCAGTACTTC CASSSRTVTYEQYF TRBJ2-7 NA TRBV5-1 few
TGTGCCAGCAGCCGCGCAGGCGTTTTTGGCTACACCTTC CASSRAGVFGYTF TRBJ1-2 NA TRBV5-8 NA
TGTGCCAGCAGCTTAACAAACAATGAGCAGTTCTTC CASSLTNNEQFF TRBJ2-1 NA TRBV5-6 NA
TGTGCCAGCAGCCCCCAGAGACAGACCAATCAGCCCCAGCATTTT CASSPQRQTNQPQHF TRBJ1-5 NA TRBV4-2 few
TGCGCCAGCAGTCCCAATGGGGTCGGCACTGAAGCTTTCTTT CASSPNGVGTEAFF TRBJ1-1 NA TRBV5-1 few
TGTGCCAGCAGTTACTCGAACTGGGGGGAGGGGGCCCTCCACTTT CASSYSNWGEGALHF TRBJ1-6 NA TRBV6-5 few
TGTGCTAGTGGCCGCTTTCGGACAGACAACTATGGCTACACCTTC CASGRFRTDNYGYTF TRBJ1-2 NA TRBV12-5 few
TGTGCCAGCAGCGTAGGGGGACAAACCATGGCCGGAAACACCATATATTTT CASSVGGQTMAGNTIYF TRBJ1-3 NA TRBV9 few
TGTGCCAGCAGCTCGGTCCCGGGACAGGGGGCGGTTACTTTCTTT CASSSVPGQGAVTFF TRBJ1-1 TRBD1 TRBV11-2 once